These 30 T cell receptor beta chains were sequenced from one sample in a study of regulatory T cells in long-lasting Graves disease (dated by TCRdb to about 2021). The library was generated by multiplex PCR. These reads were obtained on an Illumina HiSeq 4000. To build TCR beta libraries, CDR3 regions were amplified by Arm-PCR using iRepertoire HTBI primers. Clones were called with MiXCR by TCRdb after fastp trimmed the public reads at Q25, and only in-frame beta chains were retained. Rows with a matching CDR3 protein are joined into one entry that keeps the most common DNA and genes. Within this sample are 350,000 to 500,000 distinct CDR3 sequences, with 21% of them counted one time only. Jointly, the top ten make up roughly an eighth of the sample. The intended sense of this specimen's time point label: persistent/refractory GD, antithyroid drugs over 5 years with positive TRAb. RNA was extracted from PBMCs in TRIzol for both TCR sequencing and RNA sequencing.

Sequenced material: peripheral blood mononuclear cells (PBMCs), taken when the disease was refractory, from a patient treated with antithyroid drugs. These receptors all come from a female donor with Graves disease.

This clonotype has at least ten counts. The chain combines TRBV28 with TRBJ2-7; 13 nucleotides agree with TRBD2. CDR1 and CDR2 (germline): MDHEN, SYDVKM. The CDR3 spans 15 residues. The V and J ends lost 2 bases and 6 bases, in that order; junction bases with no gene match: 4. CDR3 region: CASSLTSGRAVEQYF. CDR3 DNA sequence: TGTGCCAGCAGTTTAACTAGCGGGAGGGCGGTCGAGCAGTACTTC.

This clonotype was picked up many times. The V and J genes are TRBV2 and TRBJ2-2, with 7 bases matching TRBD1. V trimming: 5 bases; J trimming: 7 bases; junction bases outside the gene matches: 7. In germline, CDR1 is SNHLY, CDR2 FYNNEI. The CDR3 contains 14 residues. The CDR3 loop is CASSLTGPGGELFF. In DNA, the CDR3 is TGTGCCAGCAGTTTGACAGGGCCGGGCGGGGAGCTGTTTTTT.

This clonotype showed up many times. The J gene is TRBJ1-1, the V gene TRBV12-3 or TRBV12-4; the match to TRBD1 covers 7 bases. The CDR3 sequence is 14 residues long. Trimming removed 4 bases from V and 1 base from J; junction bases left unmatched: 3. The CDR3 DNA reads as TGTGCCAGCAGTTCGACAGGGTCGAACACTGAAGCTTTCTTT. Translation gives CASSSTGSNTEAFF.

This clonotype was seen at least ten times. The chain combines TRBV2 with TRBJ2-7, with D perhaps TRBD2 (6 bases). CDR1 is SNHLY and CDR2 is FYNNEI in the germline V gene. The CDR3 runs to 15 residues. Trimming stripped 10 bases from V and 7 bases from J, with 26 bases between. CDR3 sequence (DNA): TGTGCCATCAGCCCCATGACTAGAGGGAAGGGGGAGCAGTACTTC. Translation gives CAISPMTRGKGEQYF.

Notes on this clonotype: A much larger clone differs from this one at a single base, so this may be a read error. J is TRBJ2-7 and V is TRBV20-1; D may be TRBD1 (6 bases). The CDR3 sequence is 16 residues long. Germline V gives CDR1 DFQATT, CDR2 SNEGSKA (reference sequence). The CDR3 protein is CSAGDPSTGDSYEQYF. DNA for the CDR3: TGCAGTGCTGGAGATCCTTCGACAGGAGACTCCTACGAGCAGTACTTC.

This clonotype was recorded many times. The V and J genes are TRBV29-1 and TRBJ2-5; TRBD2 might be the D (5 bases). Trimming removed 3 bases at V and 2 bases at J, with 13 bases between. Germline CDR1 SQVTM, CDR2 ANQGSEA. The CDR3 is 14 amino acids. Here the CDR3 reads CSVDLLVEQETQYF. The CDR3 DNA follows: TGCAGCGTTGATTTACTAGTGGAACAAGAGACCCAGTACTTC.

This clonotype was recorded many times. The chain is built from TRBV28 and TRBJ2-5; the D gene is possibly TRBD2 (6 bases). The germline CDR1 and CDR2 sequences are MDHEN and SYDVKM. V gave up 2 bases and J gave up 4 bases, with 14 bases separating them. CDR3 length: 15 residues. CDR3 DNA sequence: TGTGCCAGCAGTTTACGGTCGGGGAGGCGAGAGACCCAGTACTTC. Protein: CASSLRSGRRETQYF.

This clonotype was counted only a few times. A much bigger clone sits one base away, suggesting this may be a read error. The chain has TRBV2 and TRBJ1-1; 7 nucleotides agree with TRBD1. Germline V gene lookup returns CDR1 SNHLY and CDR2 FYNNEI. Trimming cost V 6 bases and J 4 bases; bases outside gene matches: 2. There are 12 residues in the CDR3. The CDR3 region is CASRAGGTEAFF. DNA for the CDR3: TGTGCCAGCAGGGCAGGGGGCACTGAAGCTTTCTTT.

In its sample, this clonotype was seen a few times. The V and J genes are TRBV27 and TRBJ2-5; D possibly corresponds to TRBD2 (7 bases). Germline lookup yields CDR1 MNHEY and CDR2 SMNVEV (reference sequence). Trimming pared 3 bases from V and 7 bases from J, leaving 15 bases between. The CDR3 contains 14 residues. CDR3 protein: CASSLTSSRGTQYF. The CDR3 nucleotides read TGTGCCAGCAGTTTGACTAGCTCCAGGGGGACCCAGTACTTC.

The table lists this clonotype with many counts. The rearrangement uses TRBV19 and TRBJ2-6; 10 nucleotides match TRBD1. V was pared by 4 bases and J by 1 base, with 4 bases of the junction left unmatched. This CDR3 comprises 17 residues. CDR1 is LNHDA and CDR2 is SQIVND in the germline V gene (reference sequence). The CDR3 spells CASSRGTGESGANVLTF. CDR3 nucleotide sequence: TGTGCCAGTAGTAGAGGGACAGGGGAGTCTGGGGCCAACGTCCTGACTTTC.

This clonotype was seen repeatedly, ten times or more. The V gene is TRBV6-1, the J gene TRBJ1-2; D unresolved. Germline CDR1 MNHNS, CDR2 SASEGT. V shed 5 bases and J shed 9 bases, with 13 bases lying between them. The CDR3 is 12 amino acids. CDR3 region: CASSRALGSYTF. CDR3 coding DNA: TGTGCCAGCAGTCGGGCCCTAGGGAGCTACACCTTC.

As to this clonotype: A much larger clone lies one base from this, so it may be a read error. The CDR3 protein is CVSSLAWSEQYF. In DNA form, the CDR3 reads TGTGTCAGCAGCTTAGCGTGGTCGGAGCAGTACTTC. This chain joins TRBV7-8 and TRBJ2-7, with D perhaps matching TRBD2 (5 bases). Looked up from germline, CDR1 is SGHVS and CDR2 is FQNEAQ. CDR3 length: 12 residues.

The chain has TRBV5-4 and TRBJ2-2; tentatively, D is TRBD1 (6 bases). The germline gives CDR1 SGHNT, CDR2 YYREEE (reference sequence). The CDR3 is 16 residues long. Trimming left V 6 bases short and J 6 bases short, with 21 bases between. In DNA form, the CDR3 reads TGTGCCAGCACCCATCTCGAGTCAGGGGACCCCGGGGAGCTGTTTTTT. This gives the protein CASTHLESGDPGELFF.

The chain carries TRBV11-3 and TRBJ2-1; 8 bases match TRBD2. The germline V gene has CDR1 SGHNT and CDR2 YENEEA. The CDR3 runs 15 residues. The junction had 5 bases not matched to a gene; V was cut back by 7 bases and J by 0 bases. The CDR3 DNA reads TGTGCCAGCAACTTTAGCGGGAACTCCTACAATGAGCAGTTCTTC. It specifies CASNFSGNSYNEQFF.

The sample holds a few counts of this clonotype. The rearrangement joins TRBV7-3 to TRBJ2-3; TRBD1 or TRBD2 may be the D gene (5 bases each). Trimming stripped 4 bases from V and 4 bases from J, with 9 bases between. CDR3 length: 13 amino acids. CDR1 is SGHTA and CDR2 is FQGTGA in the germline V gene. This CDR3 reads CASSSGRSDTQYF. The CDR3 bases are TGTGCCAGCAGCTCGGGACGGTCAGATACGCAGTATTTT.

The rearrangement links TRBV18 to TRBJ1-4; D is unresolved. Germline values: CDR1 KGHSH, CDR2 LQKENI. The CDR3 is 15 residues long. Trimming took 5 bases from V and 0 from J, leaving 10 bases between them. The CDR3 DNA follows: TGTGCCAGCTCAAACAGAACGCCAACTAATGAAAAACTGTTTTTT. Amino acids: CASSNRTPTNEKLFF.

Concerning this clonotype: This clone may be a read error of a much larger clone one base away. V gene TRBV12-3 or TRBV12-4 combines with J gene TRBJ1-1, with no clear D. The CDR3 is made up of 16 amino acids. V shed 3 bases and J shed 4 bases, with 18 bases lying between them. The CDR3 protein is CASSFYTAILSTEAFF. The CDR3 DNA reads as TGTGCCAGCAGTTTTTACACGGCCATCCTGAGCACTGAAGCTTTCTTT.

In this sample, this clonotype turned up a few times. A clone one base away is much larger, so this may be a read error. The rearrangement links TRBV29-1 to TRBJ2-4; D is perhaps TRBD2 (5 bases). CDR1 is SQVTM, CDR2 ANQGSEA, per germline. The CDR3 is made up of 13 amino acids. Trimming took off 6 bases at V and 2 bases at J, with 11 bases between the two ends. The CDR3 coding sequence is TGCAGCGTAAAACGGGGATCCAAAAACATTCAGTACTTC. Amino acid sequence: CSVKRGSKNIQYF.

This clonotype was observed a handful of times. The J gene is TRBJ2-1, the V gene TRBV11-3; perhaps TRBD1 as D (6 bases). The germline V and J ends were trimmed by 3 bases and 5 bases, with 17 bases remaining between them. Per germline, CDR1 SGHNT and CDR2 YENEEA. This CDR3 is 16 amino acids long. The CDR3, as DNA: TGTGCCAGCAGCTTGGGCTTCGGGGACACTAACAATGAGCAGTTCTTC. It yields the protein CASSLGFGDTNNEQFF.

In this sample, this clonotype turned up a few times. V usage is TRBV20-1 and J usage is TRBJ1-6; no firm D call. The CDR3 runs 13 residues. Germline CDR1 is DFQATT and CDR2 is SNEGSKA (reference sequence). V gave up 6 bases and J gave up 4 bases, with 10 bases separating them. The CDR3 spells CSAPTGYNSPLHF. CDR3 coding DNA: TGCAGTGCCCCGACCGGGTATAATTCACCCCTCCACTTT.

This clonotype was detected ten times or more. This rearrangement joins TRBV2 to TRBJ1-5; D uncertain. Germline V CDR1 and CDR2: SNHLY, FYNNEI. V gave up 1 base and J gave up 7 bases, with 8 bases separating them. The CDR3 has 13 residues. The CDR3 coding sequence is TGTGCCAGCAGTGAAGGGGTAGAGCAGCCCCAGCATTTT. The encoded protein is CASSEGVEQPQHF.

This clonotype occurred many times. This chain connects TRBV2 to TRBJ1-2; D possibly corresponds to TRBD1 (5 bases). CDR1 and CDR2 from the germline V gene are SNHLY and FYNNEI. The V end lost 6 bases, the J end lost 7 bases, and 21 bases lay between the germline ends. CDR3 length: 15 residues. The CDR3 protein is CASSTFRDGSGGYTF. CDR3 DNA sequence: TGTGCCAGCAGCACATTCCGGGACGGGAGTGGTGGCTACACCTTC.

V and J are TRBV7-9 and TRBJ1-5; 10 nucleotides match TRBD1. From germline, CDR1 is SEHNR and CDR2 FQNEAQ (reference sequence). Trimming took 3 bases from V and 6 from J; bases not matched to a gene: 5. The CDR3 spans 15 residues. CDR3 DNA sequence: TGTGCCAGCAGCTTTGGGACAGGGGATGGTCAGCCCCAGCATTTT. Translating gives CASSFGTGDGQPQHF.

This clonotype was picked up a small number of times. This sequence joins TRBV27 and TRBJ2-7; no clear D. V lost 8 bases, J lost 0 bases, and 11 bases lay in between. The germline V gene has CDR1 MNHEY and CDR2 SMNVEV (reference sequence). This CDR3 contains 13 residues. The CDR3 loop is CASCGAGSYEQYF. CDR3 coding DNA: TGTGCCAGCTGCGGTGCCGGCTCCTACGAGCAGTACTTC.

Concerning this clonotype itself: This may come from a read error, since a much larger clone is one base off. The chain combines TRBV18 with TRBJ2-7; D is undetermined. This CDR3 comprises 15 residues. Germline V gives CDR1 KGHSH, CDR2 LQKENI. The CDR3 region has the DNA TGTGCCAGCTCAGCACCGACCAGAGGAGCCTACGAGCAGTACTTC. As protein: CASSAPTRGAYEQYF. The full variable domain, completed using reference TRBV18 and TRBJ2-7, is NAGVMQNPRHLVRRRGQEARLRCSPMKGHSHVYWYRQLPEEGLKFMVYLQKENIIDESGMPKERFSAEFPKEGPSILRIQQVVRGDSAAYFCASSAPTRGAYEQYFGPGTRLTVT.

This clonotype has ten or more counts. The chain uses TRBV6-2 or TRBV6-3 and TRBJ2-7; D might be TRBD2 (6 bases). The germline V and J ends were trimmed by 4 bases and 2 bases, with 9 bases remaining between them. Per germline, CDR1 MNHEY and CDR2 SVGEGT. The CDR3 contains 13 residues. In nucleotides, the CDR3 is TGTGCCAGCAGTTTAGGACTAACCTACGAGCAGTACTTC. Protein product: CASSLGLTYEQYF.

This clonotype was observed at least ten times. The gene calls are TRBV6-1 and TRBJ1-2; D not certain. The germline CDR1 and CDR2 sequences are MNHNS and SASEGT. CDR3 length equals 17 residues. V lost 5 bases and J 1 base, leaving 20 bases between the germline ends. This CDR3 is CASSKTPQSESNYGYTF. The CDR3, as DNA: TGTGCCAGCAGTAAAACACCCCAATCTGAGAGTAACTATGGCTACACCTTC.

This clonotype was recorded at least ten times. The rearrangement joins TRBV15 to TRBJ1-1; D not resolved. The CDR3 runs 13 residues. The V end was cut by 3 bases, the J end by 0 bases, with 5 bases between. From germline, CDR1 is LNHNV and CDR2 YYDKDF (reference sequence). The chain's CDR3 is CATSSTMNTEAFF. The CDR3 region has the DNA TGTGCCACCAGCAGTACCATGAACACTGAAGCTTTCTTT.

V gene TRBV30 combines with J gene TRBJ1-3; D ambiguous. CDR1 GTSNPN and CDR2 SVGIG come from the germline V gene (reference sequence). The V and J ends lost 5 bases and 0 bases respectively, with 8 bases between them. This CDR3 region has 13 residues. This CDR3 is CAWGPFSGNTIYF. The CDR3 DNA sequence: TGTGCCTGGGGACCTTTCTCTGGAAACACCATATATTTT. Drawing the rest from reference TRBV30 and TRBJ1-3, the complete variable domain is SQTIHQWPATLVQPVGSPLSLECTVEGTSNPNLYWYRQAAGRGLQLLFYSVGIGQISSEVPQNLSASRPQDRQFILSSKKLLLSDSGFYLCAWGPFSGNTIYFGEGSWLTVV.

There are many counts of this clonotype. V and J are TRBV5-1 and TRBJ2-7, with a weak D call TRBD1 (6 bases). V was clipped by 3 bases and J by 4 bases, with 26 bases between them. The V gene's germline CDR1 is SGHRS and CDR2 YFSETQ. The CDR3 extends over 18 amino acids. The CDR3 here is CASSSAVPPGHILYEQYF. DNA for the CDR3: TGCGCCAGCAGCTCCGCCGTTCCTCCGGGACATATACTTTACGAGCAGTACTTC.